The present T cell receptor beta chain was sequenced within a study of cytomegalovirus exposure and HLA in healthy donors (dated by TCRdb to 2016 to 2017). Regarding the study in general: According to a later analysis, one platform produced both the 120 validation repertoires and the approximately 660 repertoires of the first cohort. The aim of the study was to test whether cataloging public T cell receptors could identify signatures of past pathogen exposure. In addition to the first cohort of 500 to 850 subjects, a separate validation cohort of about 120 different subjects was used. The study combined high-throughput TCR immunosequencing, statistical association of individual TCRs with disease status, and machine learning to predict cytomegalovirus infection status.

The full study reports these points: In the study, around 150 TCR beta chains were listed as associated with cytomegalovirus. In both the original and validation cohorts, the classifier was reported to diagnose cytomegalovirus status with high specificity and sensitivity. A few of the identified cytomegalovirus-associated TCR beta chains were confirmed in vitro to be specific for cytomegalovirus antigens. It was suggested by the authors that the approach could potentially be generalized to other disease states and immunological phenotypes. Subsequent analysis determined that TCRs grouped into clusters in the first cohort also showed a tendency toward co-occurrence across the roughly 120 validation repertoires, and 85% to 95% of cluster scores exceeded 0. The validation cohort had no HLA typing available for a later analysis, so co-occurrence within that cohort was assessed over all 130 or so repertoires. Most TCR sequences were observed very rarely across donors, whereas some public TCRs were present in many individuals.

Library method: the immunoSEQ multiplex PCR assay. The study's own analysis went as follows. A statistical classification framework was built to diagnose cytomegalovirus status from the catalog of TCR beta chain sequences. TCRdb re-hosts the immuneACCESS table, in-frame sequences only. Its copies lack some clones; in the studies checked, an unresolved V gene accounts for under half of them, and the cause for the rest is not known. V and J calls and clone size are as listed in that table; D and trimming were resolved from the DNA. This sample has around 61,000 clones in its table, and roughly 92% of those were observed once. The top ten constitute roughly 1.1% of the sample. In the case of this clone: The antigen it binds to is not known. Base qualities are not provided; no much larger clone lies one nucleotide away.

Unmatched junction bases come to 4, with V trimmed by 6 bases and J by 3 bases. CDR1 and CDR2 were assigned from the germline V gene (reference sequence) as MNHNY and SVGAGI. The CDR3 holds 13 amino acids from the cysteine to the phenylalanine. Of all the DNA, just the CDR3 is kept, 39 bases in frame from base 1. Donors formed part of the validation cohort, which comprised 120 subjects and was distinct from the first cohort of roughly 600 subjects. The chain links TRBV6-6 with TRBJ1-1; 7 bases in between match TRBD1. This receptor was taken from a man aged 18 to 29 in good health and CMV-seronegative. The sequenced material came from PBMCs. The CDR3 reads CASSPTGDTEAFF. Here is the DNA: TGTGCCAGCAGCCCAACAGGGGACACTGAAGCTTTCTTT.